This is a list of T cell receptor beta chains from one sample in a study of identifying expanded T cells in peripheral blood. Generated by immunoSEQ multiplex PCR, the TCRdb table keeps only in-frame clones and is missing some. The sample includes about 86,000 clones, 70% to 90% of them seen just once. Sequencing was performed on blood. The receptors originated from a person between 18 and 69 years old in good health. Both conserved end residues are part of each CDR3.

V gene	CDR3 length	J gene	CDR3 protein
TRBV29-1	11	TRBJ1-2	CRGLFIYGYTF
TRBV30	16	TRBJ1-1	CAWSVRWGRRDTEAFF
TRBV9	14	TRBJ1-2	CASSGDSTGSGYTF
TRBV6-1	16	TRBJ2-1	CASSGVTGTGGNEQFF
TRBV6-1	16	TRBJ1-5	CASSEFGPGGNQPQHF
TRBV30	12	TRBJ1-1	CAWSPDNTEAFF
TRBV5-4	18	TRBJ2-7	CASSQIGWGRDNSYEQYF
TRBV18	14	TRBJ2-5	CASSPPMGRETQYF
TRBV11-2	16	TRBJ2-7	CASSLGDSGGIIEQYF
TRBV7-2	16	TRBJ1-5	CASSSNQGGNNQPQHF
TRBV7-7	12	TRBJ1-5	CARGTRVEPQHF
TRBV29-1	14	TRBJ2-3	CSAVVRTGEDTQYF
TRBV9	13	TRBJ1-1	CASSVARNTEAFF
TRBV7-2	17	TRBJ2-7	CASSQGNIARSSYEQYF
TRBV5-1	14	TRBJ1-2	CASSFIDGQYGYTF
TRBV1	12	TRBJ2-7	CTSRESSYEQYF
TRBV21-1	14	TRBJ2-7	CASSNRTVSYEQYF
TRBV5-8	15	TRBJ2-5	CASSETDSIGETQYF
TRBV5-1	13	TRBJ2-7	CASSPSAAYEQYF
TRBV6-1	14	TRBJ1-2	CASSSKRGWDGYTF
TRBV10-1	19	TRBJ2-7	CASSESSKEGLARSYEQYF
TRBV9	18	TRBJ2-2	CASRAREKTGTDTGELFF
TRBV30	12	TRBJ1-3	CAWSPLLDTIYF
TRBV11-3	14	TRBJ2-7	CASSQIGTAYEQYF
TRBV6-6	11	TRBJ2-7	CASGPGYEQYF
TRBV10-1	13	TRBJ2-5	CASSIGNQETQYF
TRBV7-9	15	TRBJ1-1	CASSSYDRGGTEAFF
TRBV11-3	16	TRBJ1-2	CASSLGGSLTNYGYTF
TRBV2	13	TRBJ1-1	CASSEDPFTEAFF
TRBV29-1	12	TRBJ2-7	CSVVGERYEQYF
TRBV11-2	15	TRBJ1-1	CASSRRGLVNTEAFF
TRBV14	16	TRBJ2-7	CASSPLTSGGPEEQYF
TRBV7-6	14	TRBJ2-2	CASSLGARTGELFF
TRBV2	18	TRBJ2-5	CASSTLPYGAGGKETQYF
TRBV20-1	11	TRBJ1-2	CSTLRGDGYTF
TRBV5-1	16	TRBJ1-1	CASSLASGGMNTEAFF
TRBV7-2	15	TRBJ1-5	CASSPQAGSNQPQHF
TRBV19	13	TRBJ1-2	CASSITVLTGYTF
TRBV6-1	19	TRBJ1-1	CASSVRDGPTRALHTEAFF
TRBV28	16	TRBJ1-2	CASSLVRAAQRLGYTF
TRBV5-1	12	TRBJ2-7	CASSSNSYEQYF
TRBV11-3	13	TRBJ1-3	CASSLSSGNTIYF
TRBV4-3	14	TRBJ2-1	CASSQSGAYNEQFF
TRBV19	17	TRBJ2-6	CASSKDRGSSGANVLTF
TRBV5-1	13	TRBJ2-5	CASSPGGPETQYF